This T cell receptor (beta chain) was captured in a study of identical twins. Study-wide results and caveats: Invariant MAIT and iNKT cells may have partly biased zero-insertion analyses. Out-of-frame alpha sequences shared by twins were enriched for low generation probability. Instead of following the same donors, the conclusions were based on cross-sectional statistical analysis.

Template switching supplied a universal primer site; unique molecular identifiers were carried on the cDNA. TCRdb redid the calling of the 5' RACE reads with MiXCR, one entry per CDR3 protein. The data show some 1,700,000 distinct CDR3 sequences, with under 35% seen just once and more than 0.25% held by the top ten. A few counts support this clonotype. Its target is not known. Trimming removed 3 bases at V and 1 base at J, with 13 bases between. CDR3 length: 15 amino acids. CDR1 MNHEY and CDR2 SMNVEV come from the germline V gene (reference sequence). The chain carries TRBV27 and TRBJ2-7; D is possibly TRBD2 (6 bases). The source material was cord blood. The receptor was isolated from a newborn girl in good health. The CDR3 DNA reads TGTGCCAGCAGTTTCGGGGCGGGGAATTCCTACGAGCAGTACTTC. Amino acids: CASSFGAGNSYEQYF.